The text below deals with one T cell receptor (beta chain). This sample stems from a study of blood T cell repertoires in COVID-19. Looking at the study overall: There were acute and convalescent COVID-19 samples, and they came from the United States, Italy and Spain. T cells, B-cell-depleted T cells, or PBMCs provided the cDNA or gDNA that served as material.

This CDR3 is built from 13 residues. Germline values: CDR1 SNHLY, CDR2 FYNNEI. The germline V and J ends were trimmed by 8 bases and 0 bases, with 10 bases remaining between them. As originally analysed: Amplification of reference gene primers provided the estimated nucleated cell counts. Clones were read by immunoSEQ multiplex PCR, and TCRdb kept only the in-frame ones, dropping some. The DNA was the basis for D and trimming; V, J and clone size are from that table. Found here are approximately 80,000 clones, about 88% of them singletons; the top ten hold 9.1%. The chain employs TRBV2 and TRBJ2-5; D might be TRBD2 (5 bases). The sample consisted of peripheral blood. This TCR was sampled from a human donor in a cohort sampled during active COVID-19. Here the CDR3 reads CASRTGYQETQYF. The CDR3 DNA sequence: TGTGCCAGCCGTACGGGGTACCAAGAGACCCAGTACTTC.